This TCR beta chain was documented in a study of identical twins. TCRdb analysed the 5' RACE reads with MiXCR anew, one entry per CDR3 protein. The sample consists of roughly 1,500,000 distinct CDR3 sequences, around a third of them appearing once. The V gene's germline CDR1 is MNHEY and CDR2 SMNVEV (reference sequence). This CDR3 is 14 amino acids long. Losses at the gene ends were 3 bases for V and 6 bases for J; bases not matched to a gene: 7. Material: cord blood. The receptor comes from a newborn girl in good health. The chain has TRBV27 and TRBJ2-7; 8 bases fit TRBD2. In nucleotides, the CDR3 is TGTGCCAGCAGTTTGGGGCTAGCGGGCTGCGAGCAGTACTTC. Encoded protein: CASSLGLAGCEQYF.